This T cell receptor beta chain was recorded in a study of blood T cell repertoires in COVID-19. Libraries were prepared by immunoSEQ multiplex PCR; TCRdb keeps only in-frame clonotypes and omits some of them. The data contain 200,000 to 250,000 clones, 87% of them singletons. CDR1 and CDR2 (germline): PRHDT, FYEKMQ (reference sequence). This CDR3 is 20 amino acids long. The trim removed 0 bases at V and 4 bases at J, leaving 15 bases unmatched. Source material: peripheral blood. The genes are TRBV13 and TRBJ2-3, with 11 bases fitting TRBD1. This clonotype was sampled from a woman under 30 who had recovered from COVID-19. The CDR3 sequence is CASSLGGTGGGLAGADTQYF. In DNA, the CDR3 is TGTGCCAGCAGCTTAGGCGGGACAGGGGGTGGGCTAGCCGGAGCAGATACGCAGTATTTT.